The present T cell receptor beta chain was sequenced within a study of monozygotic twins with inflammatory bowel disease (dated by TCRdb to about 2019). For the study in its entirety: The complete study included around 30 monozygotic twin pairs: 19 IBD-discordant Danish pairs and nine German pairs, of which four were IBD-concordant and five were IBD-discordant. Disease-associated traits were sought mainly through comparisons between IBD patients and their genetically identical healthy co-twins within discordant pairs. Each individual had, on average, about 151 000 unique TCRalpha sequences and 181 000 unique TCRbeta sequences available for analysis. Results the study describes overall, beyond this receptor: Because patients received different immunosuppressive treatments, the repertoires may have picked up extra background noise and variability between individuals. IBD patients shared fewer clonotypes with other individuals than healthy twins did, most markedly in patients showing signs of disease activity. Different T cell subtypes could not be distinguished in the analysis. TCRbeta repertoire diversity, by inverse Simpson index, was decreased in IBD patients compared with their healthy co-twins. Repertoire similarity did not differ between concordant and discordant twins, possibly due to limited statistical power. The results gave no support for a single strong signal or clonotype linked to IBD.

Inclusive of the bounding cysteine and phenylalanine, the CDR3 is 13 residues long. DNA was not recorded. The method behind the library was 5' RACE. The input for every TCR library was 3,500 to 4,000 ng of total RNA. cDNA was synthesized with SMARTScribe reverse transcriptase in eight separate reactions per sample. During cDNA synthesis, unique molecular identifiers containing a 6-nucleotide sample barcode were introduced by template switching. Two nested PCRs of 16 and 9 cycles amplified the TCRalpha and TCRbeta cDNA, and bead purification followed each PCR. Before amplification, cDNA was treated with uracil DNA-glycosylase and purified using the QIAquick PCR purification kit. In the second PCR, Illumina TruSeq-compatible adapters and sample-specific barcodes were added. TapeStation and Qubit were used to check library quality and concentration, and 5 to 6.5 ng of each library was pooled. Sequencing of the pooled libraries was done on an Illumina HiSeq2500 single-index Rapid Run using custom sequencing primers and 2 x 100 bp reads. Processing in the source paper ran as follows. MiGEC version 1.2.6 was used for UMI-based consensus assembly to correct PCR and sequencing errors. V(D)J alignment, clonotype assembly and CDR3 extraction were performed with MiXCR version 2.1.1. To normalise gene usage, clonotype sharing and MAIT/NKT TCR abundance, the analysis used the top 1000, 10 000 and 20 000 clonotypes per sample. Diversity was computed as the inverse Simpson index with the vegan R package after downsampling to 27 000 UMIs. Statistical testing used paired Mann-Whitney U tests on the discordant twin pairs and applied Benjamini-Hochberg correction for multiple testing. Reads reprocessed by TCRdb are summarized as one entry per CDR3 protein sequence, and DNA is absent. The V and J calls here are based on TCRdb, not the publication. This sample's listing comprises approximately 380,000 distinct CDR3 sequences. In total, the top ten clones hold just over 2.5% of the sample.

On this clonotype itself: The clone's antigen remains unknown.

From each donor, a roughly 2.7 ml peripheral blood sample was collected into PAXgene tubes and kept at -80 degrees C. Without T cell sorting, total RNA was isolated from whole blood using the PAXgene blood miRNA kit on an automated QIAcube. Peripheral blood from monozygotic twin pairs who were concordant or discordant for inflammatory bowel disease underwent deep TCRalpha and TCRbeta repertoire profiling using unique molecular barcoding. Smoking habits were recorded for all twin pairs, and each individual was classified as a current, former or never smoker. The V and J genes are TRBV12-3 or TRBV12-4 and TRBJ2-7. The sequence came from a human donor with ulcerative colitis or Crohn's disease, or a healthy co-twin of an affected twin (not recorded which). Sequenced material: blood. Here the CDR3 is given as CASSLGISYEQYF.